This is a list of T cell receptor beta chains from one sample in a study of shared clonotypes between healthy human individuals. Assay: immunoSEQ multiplex PCR; the TCRdb copy retains only in-frame clones and omits some. Of roughly 1 million clones detected, about 80% appear once; the ten largest clones hold 1.4% to 1.5%. Sequencing used memory CD4+ T cells sorted from blood. These receptors originate from a man younger than 35 in good health. Each CDR3 is given with its conserved first and last residue. Each record gives: clone size, V gene, CDR3 length, J gene, D gene, CDR3 DNA, CDR3 protein. D genes are given only for firm matches. Only some rows state a clone size, as once, few, many or a class for expanded clones.

clone_size: .; v_call: TRBV2; cdr3_length: 14; j_call: TRBJ2-3; d_call: .; cdr3_nt: TGTGCCAGCAAGGGGAGAACTAGCACAGATACGCAGTATTTT; cdr3_aa: CASKGRTSTDTQYF
clone_size: .; v_call: TRBV7-2; cdr3_length: 15; j_call: TRBJ1-4; d_call: .; cdr3_nt: TGTGCCAGCAGCTCCTTGACAGGATTTAATGAAAAACTGTTTTTT; cdr3_aa: CASSSLTGFNEKLFF
clone_size: .; v_call: TRBV5-1; cdr3_length: 16; j_call: TRBJ2-1; d_call: TRBD2; cdr3_nt: TGCGCCAGCAGCTTGGATCCGAGCGGGAACTACAATGAGCAGTTCTTC; cdr3_aa: CASSLDPSGNYNEQFF
clone_size: .; v_call: TRBV4-1; cdr3_length: 14; j_call: TRBJ1-2; d_call: .; cdr3_nt: TGCGCCAGCAGCCCAGGAGTGGTCCGAGATGGCTACACCTTC; cdr3_aa: CASSPGVVRDGYTF
clone_size: few; v_call: TRBV7-2; cdr3_length: 12; j_call: TRBJ2-3; d_call: TRBD1; cdr3_nt: TGTGCCAGCAGCCCAGGGACAGGGGCGCAGTATTTT; cdr3_aa: CASSPGTGAQYF
clone_size: .; v_call: TRBV5-1; cdr3_length: 13; j_call: TRBJ2-3; d_call: .; cdr3_nt: TGCGCCAGCAGCTCGCGAACCACAGATACGCAGTATTTT; cdr3_aa: CASSSRTTDTQYF
clone_size: .; v_call: TRBV4-1; cdr3_length: 16; j_call: TRBJ1-4; d_call: .; cdr3_nt: TGCGCCAGCAGCCAAGAGGGAGGGGGAACTAATGAAAAACTGTTTTTT; cdr3_aa: CASSQEGGGTNEKLFF
clone_size: many; v_call: TRBV6-5; cdr3_length: 13; j_call: TRBJ1-4; d_call: TRBD1; cdr3_nt: TGTGCCAGCAGTACAGGGGGGTATGAAAAACTGTTTTTT; cdr3_aa: CASSTGGYEKLFF
clone_size: few; v_call: TRBV5-4; cdr3_length: 17; j_call: TRBJ1-2; d_call: TRBD1; cdr3_nt: TGTGCCAGCAGCTCCGGGACAGGGGCTACCTTTAACTATGGCTACACCTTC; cdr3_aa: CASSSGTGATFNYGYTF
clone_size: .; v_call: TRBV7-2; cdr3_length: 16; j_call: TRBJ2-2; d_call: .; cdr3_nt: TGTGCCAGCAGCTATGACGGGATCAGGGCCACCGGGGAGCTGTTTTTT; cdr3_aa: CASSYDGIRATGELFF
clone_size: many; v_call: TRBV6-4; cdr3_length: 12; j_call: TRBJ1-1; d_call: TRBD1; cdr3_nt: TGTGCCAGCAGTGACAGGACAGGGGAAGCTTTCTTT; cdr3_aa: CASSDRTGEAFF
clone_size: .; v_call: TRBV10-2; cdr3_length: 14; j_call: TRBJ1-2; d_call: TRBD1; cdr3_nt: TGCGCCAGCAACCTCGGACAGGGGGCGGGGGGCTACACCTTC; cdr3_aa: CASNLGQGAGGYTF
clone_size: .; v_call: TRBV19; cdr3_length: 14; j_call: TRBJ2-1; d_call: .; cdr3_nt: TGTGCCAGTAGTGGCATGAGCTCCTACAATGAGCAGTTCTTC; cdr3_aa: CASSGMSSYNEQFF
clone_size: .; v_call: TRBV18; cdr3_length: 15; j_call: TRBJ2-7; d_call: TRBD2; cdr3_nt: TGTGCCAGCTCCCTGGCAAGCGGGAGGTTGTACGAGCAGTACTTC; cdr3_aa: CASSLASGRLYEQYF
clone_size: .; v_call: TRBV10-3; cdr3_length: 15; j_call: TRBJ1-1; d_call: .; cdr3_nt: TGTGCCATCAGTGAGTCGGCAGGGATGGACACTGAAGCTTTCTTT; cdr3_aa: CAISESAGMDTEAFF
clone_size: .; v_call: TRBV7-2; cdr3_length: 15; j_call: TRBJ1-4; d_call: TRBD1; cdr3_nt: TGTGCCAGCAGCTTAAGGCAGGGGGTAGGAGAAAAACTGTTTTTT; cdr3_aa: CASSLRQGVGEKLFF
clone_size: .; v_call: TRBV30; cdr3_length: 10; j_call: TRBJ2-5; d_call: .; cdr3_nt: TGTGCCTGGAGCCGAGAGACCCAGTACTTC; cdr3_aa: CAWSRETQYF
clone_size: .; v_call: TRBV7-2; cdr3_length: 16; j_call: TRBJ2-1; d_call: TRBD1; cdr3_nt: TGTGCCAGCAGCTTGCAATCCGGGACAGGGAACAATGAGCAGTTCTTC; cdr3_aa: CASSLQSGTGNNEQFF
clone_size: once; v_call: TRBV7-2; cdr3_length: 14; j_call: TRBJ2-5; d_call: .; cdr3_nt: TGTGCCAGCAGCTTGCAAGTTAACCAAGAGACCCAGTACTTC; cdr3_aa: CASSLQVNQETQYF
clone_size: once; v_call: TRBV27; cdr3_length: 13; j_call: TRBJ2-3; d_call: .; cdr3_nt: TGTGCCAGCAGTTTAGGCGTCATAGATACGCAGTATTTT; cdr3_aa: CASSLGVIDTQYF
clone_size: .; v_call: TRBV10-1; cdr3_length: 13; j_call: TRBJ1-1; d_call: .; cdr3_nt: TGCGCCACTTCGATGGGGGGGTCCACTGAAGCTTTCTTT; cdr3_aa: CATSMGGSTEAFF
clone_size: .; v_call: TRBV27; cdr3_length: 16; j_call: TRBJ2-2; d_call: .; cdr3_nt: TGTGCCAGCAGTTTACCGGGACTTCTGAACACCGGGGAGCTGTTTTTT; cdr3_aa: CASSLPGLLNTGELFF
clone_size: .; v_call: TRBV5-1; cdr3_length: 18; j_call: TRBJ2-3; d_call: TRBD2; cdr3_nt: TGCGCCAGCAGCCGCACTGGGCTAGCGGGAGAGCAGGCAGATACGCAGTATTTT; cdr3_aa: CASSRTGLAGEQADTQYF
clone_size: .; v_call: TRBV5-6; cdr3_length: 14; j_call: TRBJ1-1; d_call: .; cdr3_nt: TGTGCCAGCAGCTTTCCATCTGGGCGACAGGAAGCTTTCTTT; cdr3_aa: CASSFPSGRQEAFF
clone_size: .; v_call: TRBV6-5; cdr3_length: 13; j_call: TRBJ2-3; d_call: .; cdr3_nt: TGTGCCAGCAGTACGACATTTAGTGGTACGCAGTATTTT; cdr3_aa: CASSTTFSGTQYF
clone_size: .; v_call: TRBV5-8; cdr3_length: 13; j_call: TRBJ1-5; d_call: TRBD1; cdr3_nt: TGTGCCAGCAGCCTAGACAGGGACCAGCCCCAGCATTTT; cdr3_aa: CASSLDRDQPQHF
clone_size: once; v_call: TRBV18; cdr3_length: 14; j_call: TRBJ1-5; d_call: .; cdr3_nt: TGTGCCAGCTCACCCGGACAGAGCAATCAGCCCCAGCATTTT; cdr3_aa: CASSPGQSNQPQHF
clone_size: few; v_call: TRBV19; cdr3_length: 17; j_call: TRBJ1-2; d_call: .; cdr3_nt: TGTGCCCGGGCGGCTCCGGGACATTACTATTCTAACTATGGCTACACCTTC; cdr3_aa: CARAAPGHYYSNYGYTF
clone_size: .; v_call: TRBV2; cdr3_length: 11; j_call: TRBJ2-3; d_call: .; cdr3_nt: TGTGCCAGCAGTGACAGGGGGGCGCAGTATTTT; cdr3_aa: CASSDRGAQYF
clone_size: .; v_call: TRBV7-9; cdr3_length: 13; j_call: TRBJ1-5; d_call: .; cdr3_nt: TGTGCCAGCAGCCAAAAAAGCAATCAGCCCCAGCATTTT; cdr3_aa: CASSQKSNQPQHF
clone_size: once; v_call: TRBV28; cdr3_length: 15; j_call: TRBJ2-3; d_call: .; cdr3_nt: TGTGCCAGACAAGCCCCACGGGGGAAGGCAGATACGCAGTATTTT; cdr3_aa: CARQAPRGKADTQYF
clone_size: .; v_call: TRBV10-3; cdr3_length: 16; j_call: TRBJ2-3; d_call: TRBD2; cdr3_nt: TGTGCCATCAGCGAGGGGGCGGGAGGGGGCACAGATACGCAGTATTTT; cdr3_aa: CAISEGAGGGTDTQYF
clone_size: .; v_call: TRBV5-1; cdr3_length: 15; j_call: TRBJ1-3; d_call: .; cdr3_nt: TGCGCCAGCAGCTTGAATTTTGTCTCTGGAAACACCATATATTTT; cdr3_aa: CASSLNFVSGNTIYF
clone_size: .; v_call: TRBV14; cdr3_length: 12; j_call: TRBJ2-1; d_call: TRBD1; cdr3_nt: TGTGCCAGCAGTACAGGGGGCAATGAGCAGTTCTTC; cdr3_aa: CASSTGGNEQFF
clone_size: .; v_call: TRBV19; cdr3_length: 15; j_call: TRBJ1-5; d_call: TRBD1; cdr3_nt: TGTGCCAGTAGTACCTCGGACAGGGGAATTCGGCCCCAGCATTTT; cdr3_aa: CASSTSDRGIRPQHF
clone_size: .; v_call: TRBV18; cdr3_length: 15; j_call: TRBJ2-1; d_call: .; cdr3_nt: TGTGCCAGCTCACCGCCCAGTGGGGGATACAATGAGCAGTTCTTC; cdr3_aa: CASSPPSGGYNEQFF
clone_size: .; v_call: TRBV30; cdr3_length: 12; j_call: TRBJ2-1; d_call: .; cdr3_nt: TGTCCCTATCAACAAAAGTTGAATGAGCAGTTCTTC; cdr3_aa: CPYQQKLNEQFF
clone_size: .; v_call: TRBV19; cdr3_length: 14; j_call: TRBJ2-7; d_call: TRBD1; cdr3_nt: TGTGCCAGTAGCCGACAGGGGTTATCCTACGAGCAGTACTTC; cdr3_aa: CASSRQGLSYEQYF
clone_size: once; v_call: TRBV25-1; cdr3_length: 15; j_call: TRBJ2-4; d_call: .; cdr3_nt: TGTGCCAGCAGTGAACCCTCGGGCCCTTCGGACATTCAGTACTTC; cdr3_aa: CASSEPSGPSDIQYF
clone_size: .; v_call: TRBV6-1; cdr3_length: 13; j_call: TRBJ2-2; d_call: .; cdr3_nt: TGTGCCAGCAACAGGGCTAACACCGGGGAGCTGTTTTTT; cdr3_aa: CASNRANTGELFF
clone_size: .; v_call: TRBV6-5; cdr3_length: 14; j_call: TRBJ2-4; d_call: .; cdr3_nt: TGTGCCAGCAGTTACGACAGTTCCAAAAACATTCAGTACTTC; cdr3_aa: CASSYDSSKNIQYF
clone_size: .; v_call: TRBV5-4; cdr3_length: 15; j_call: TRBJ2-5; d_call: .; cdr3_nt: TGTGCCAGCAGCTTTCAAGGACAGACAGGAGAGACCCAGTACTTC; cdr3_aa: CASSFQGQTGETQYF
clone_size: few; v_call: TRBV30; cdr3_length: 13; j_call: TRBJ1-1; d_call: .; cdr3_nt: TGTGCCTGGAGTGTAGCGGGGAACACTGAAGCTTTCTTT; cdr3_aa: CAWSVAGNTEAFF
clone_size: .; v_call: TRBV5-1; cdr3_length: 19; j_call: TRBJ2-3; d_call: .; cdr3_nt: TGCGCCAGCAGCTTGCACGAAGGAGGACTCGCAGCTAGCACAGATACGCAGTATTTT; cdr3_aa: CASSLHEGGLAASTDTQYF
clone_size: .; v_call: TRBV19; cdr3_length: 15; j_call: TRBJ1-3; d_call: .; cdr3_nt: TGTGCCAGTAGTCCCGGACACCTTACTGGAAACACCATATATTTT; cdr3_aa: CASSPGHLTGNTIYF
clone_size: .; v_call: TRBV5-6; cdr3_length: 11; j_call: TRBJ2-5; d_call: .; cdr3_nt: TGTGCCAGCAGCAGGGAGAAGACCCAGTACTTC; cdr3_aa: CASSREKTQYF
clone_size: .; v_call: TRBV2; cdr3_length: 10; j_call: TRBJ1-3; d_call: .; cdr3_nt: TGTGCCAGCAGTGTCATCACCATATATTTT; cdr3_aa: CASSVITIYF
clone_size: .; v_call: TRBV5-4; cdr3_length: 15; j_call: TRBJ2-3; d_call: TRBD2; cdr3_nt: TGTGCCAGCAGCTTGGCCGGGGGGAGCACAGATACGCAGTATTTT; cdr3_aa: CASSLAGGSTDTQYF
clone_size: .; v_call: TRBV28; cdr3_length: 17; j_call: TRBJ1-5; d_call: TRBD1; cdr3_nt: TGTGCCAGCAGGACCGGGACAGGGGGCTGGAGCAATCAGCCCCAGCATTTT; cdr3_aa: CASRTGTGGWSNQPQHF
clone_size: once; v_call: TRBV19; cdr3_length: 15; j_call: TRBJ1-2; d_call: .; cdr3_nt: TGTGCCAGTAGCCAGCAGGGGCCGCCTAACTATGGCTACACCTTC; cdr3_aa: CASSQQGPPNYGYTF
clone_size: few; v_call: TRBV9; cdr3_length: 15; j_call: TRBJ2-5; d_call: TRBD1; cdr3_nt: TGTGCCAGCAGCGTAGGTCCAGGCAGGGGGCAGACCCAGTACTTC; cdr3_aa: CASSVGPGRGQTQYF
clone_size: .; v_call: TRBV5-8; cdr3_length: 15; j_call: TRBJ2-6; d_call: .; cdr3_nt: TGTGCCAGCAGCTTGGACATCTCTGGGGCCAACGTCCTGACTTTC; cdr3_aa: CASSLDISGANVLTF
clone_size: .; v_call: TRBV5-6; cdr3_length: 14; j_call: TRBJ1-4; d_call: .; cdr3_nt: TGTGCCAGCAGCTTGGGTCAGGGGATAGGAAAACTGTTTTTT; cdr3_aa: CASSLGQGIGKLFF
clone_size: .; v_call: TRBV11-3; cdr3_length: 13; j_call: TRBJ2-2; d_call: .; cdr3_nt: TGTGCCAGCAGCTTAGACGGCACCGGGGAGCTGTTTTTT; cdr3_aa: CASSLDGTGELFF
clone_size: .; v_call: TRBV5-6; cdr3_length: 16; j_call: TRBJ2-7; d_call: TRBD2; cdr3_nt: TGTGCCAGCAGCAACTGGGGACTAGCGGGGGGCAACGAGCAGTACTTC; cdr3_aa: CASSNWGLAGGNEQYF
clone_size: .; v_call: TRBV11-3; cdr3_length: 14; j_call: TRBJ2-3; d_call: .; cdr3_nt: TGTGCCAGCCCAACAGGGCCACGCACAGATACGCAGTATTTT; cdr3_aa: CASPTGPRTDTQYF
clone_size: .; v_call: TRBV10-1; cdr3_length: 16; j_call: TRBJ2-3; d_call: TRBD1; cdr3_nt: TGCGCCAGCAGTGGAGAAGGGGGCGCGAGTACAGATACGCAGTATTTT; cdr3_aa: CASSGEGGASTDTQYF
clone_size: few; v_call: TRBV5-1; cdr3_length: 15; j_call: TRBJ1-4; d_call: .; cdr3_nt: TGCGCCAGCCGGGGATCTATTGAGACTAATGAAAAACTGTTTTTT; cdr3_aa: CASRGSIETNEKLFF